A selection of T cell receptor beta chains follows, all from one sample in a study of T cells in Graves' hyperthyroidism and ophthalmopathy. MiXCR, applied by TCRdb to the multiplex PCR reads, yields one record per CDR3 protein. The table has about 520,000 distinct CDR3 sequences, approximately 24% seen once. The material sequenced was blood. The receptor source for this set is a woman aged 25 to 39 with Graves' ophthalmopathy. Each CDR3 is given with its conserved first and last residue. A D gene is named only where the DNA matches it firmly. The size entry is marked missing in some rows and otherwise reads once, few, many or a size class.

j_call v_call clone_size d_call cdr3_nt cdr3_aa
TRBJ1-2 TRBV29-1 many TRBD1 TGCAGCGTTGAAGATAACTACAGGGGGGAAGATGGCTACACCTTC CSVEDNYRGEDGYTF
TRBJ2-7 TRBV6-1 few NA TGTGCCAGCAGTGAAACGGGAATATTATACGAGCAGTACTTC CASSETGILYEQYF
TRBJ1-1 TRBV4-1 NA TRBD1 TGCGCCAGCAGCCAAAAGCCAGGGGGATGGAACACTGAAGCTTTCTTT CASSQKPGGWNTEAFF
TRBJ2-7 TRBV20-1 many NA TGCAGTGCTAGAGCCCGGACAGTCTCCTACGAGCAGTACTTC CSARARTVSYEQYF
TRBJ1-1 TRBV20-1 many TRBD1 TGCAGTGCTAGAGATTACAGGGGCCCTAACACTGAAGCTTTCTTT CSARDYRGPNTEAFF
TRBJ2-7 TRBV5-6 medium-sized NA TGTGCCAGCAGCTCCACCTACGAGCAGTACTTC CASSSTYEQYF
TRBJ1-1 TRBV27 NA NA TGTGCCAGCAGTCAGGCCAGCAGTAACACTGAAGCTTTCTTT CASSQASSNTEAFF
TRBJ1-5 TRBV7-2 many TRBD1 TGTGCCAGCAGCTTGATGGGACAGGTGAATCAGCCCCAGCATTTT CASSLMGQVNQPQHF
TRBJ2-7 TRBV6-2/TRBV6-3 once NA TGTGCCAGCAGTGTCAGGATCTACGATCAGTACTTC CASSVRIYDQYF
TRBJ2-7 TRBV6-1 NA NA TGTGCCAGCAGCCCCCACGTAGGGTCCTACGAGCAGTACTTC CASSPHVGSYEQYF
TRBJ1-1 TRBV3-1 many TRBD1 TGTGCCAGCAGCCAACCAGGGGGCACTGAAGCTTTCTTT CASSQPGGTEAFF
TRBJ1-1 TRBV20-1 many NA TGCAGTGCTAGGGACTCATACACTGAAGCTTTCTTT CSARDSYTEAFF
TRBJ2-5 TRBV7-2 many NA TGTGCCAGCAGACCGAACAGGGTAACAGAGACCCAGTACTTC CASRPNRVTETQYF
TRBJ1-1 TRBV28 many NA TGTGCCAGCAGTTTACAACAGGACACTGAAGCTTTCTTT CASSLQQDTEAFF
TRBJ1-2 TRBV7-2 NA TRBD1 TGTGCCAGCAGCATCGGACAGGGGGCGCAGATCACCTTC CASSIGQGAQITF
TRBJ1-5 TRBV3-1 few NA TGTGCCAGCGGAAGGGGGGGCAATCAGCCCCAGCATTTT CASGRGGNQPQHF
TRBJ1-2 TRBV12-3/TRBV12-4 few TRBD1 TGTGCCAGCAGTTTCCCCCTACCGACAGGGGTTAACTATGGCTACACCTTC CASSFPLPTGVNYGYTF
TRBJ2-7 TRBV7-8 many TRBD1 TGTGCCAGCACCTTTGGGACACACAGGGGGGAGCAGTACTTC CASTFGTHRGEQYF
TRBJ2-1 TRBV25-1 NA TRBD2 TGTGCCAGCAGTGACCTCCGGGACTACCCTCTCTCATCCTACAATGAGCAGTTCTTC CASSDLRDYPLSSYNEQFF
TRBJ2-7 TRBV6-1 once NA TGTGCCAGCCGTACAGGGTTCCCAACCTACGAGCAGTACTTC CASRTGFPTYEQYF
TRBJ1-2 TRBV12-3/TRBV12-4 many NA TGTGCCAGCAGTTTCGTGGCGGGCTATGGCTACACCTTC CASSFVAGYGYTF
TRBJ2-5 TRBV11-1 NA NA TGTGCCAGCAGCTTAGTCGGCGGGGGCACCCAAGAGACCCAGTACTTC CASSLVGGGTQETQYF
TRBJ2-7 TRBV24-1 many TRBD1 TGTGCCACCAGTGACCCTGGACAGGGGACGGGGGAGCAGTACTTC CATSDPGQGTGEQYF
TRBJ1-1 TRBV6-1 NA TRBD1 TGTGCCAGTAGGGTTTATAGGGGGCAGGGCACTGAAGCTTTCTTT CASRVYRGQGTEAFF
TRBJ1-5 TRBV6-4 many TRBD1 TGTGCCAGCAGTGTGAAGAGACAGGGACTATATAGCAATCAGCCCCAGCATTTT CASSVKRQGLYSNQPQHF
TRBJ1-2 TRBV30 many TRBD1 TGTGCCTGGGGCCCCCCGACAGGGCGTCATGGCTACACCTTC CAWGPPTGRHGYTF
TRBJ2-7 TRBV6-5 many NA TGTGCCAGCAGCGGACAGCTCTACGAGCAGTACTTC CASSGQLYEQYF
TRBJ2-7 TRBV20-1 many TRBD1 TGCAGTGCTCTCAGGGGGTTTGATTACGAGCAGTACTTC CSALRGFDYEQYF
TRBJ1-5 TRBV11-2 many NA TGTGCCAGCAGTGGACAGCTCAATCAGCCCCAGCATTTT CASSGQLNQPQHF
TRBJ1-2 TRBV13 many NA TGTGCCAGCAGCTTCCCAGATCATGGCTACACCTTC CASSFPDHGYTF
TRBJ1-1 TRBV7-8 many NA TGTGCCAGCAGCCAGGGAACAGCAGTGAACACTGAAGCTTTCTTT CASSQGTAVNTEAFF
TRBJ1-3 TRBV11-2 many NA TGTGCCAGCAGCCCCGAGGTGGCGGGGCGCGGAAACACCATATATTTT CASSPEVAGRGNTIYF
TRBJ2-7 TRBV6-2/TRBV6-3 NA NA TGTGCCAGCAGATCGGGACCGCCGACCTACGAGCAGTACTTC CASRSGPPTYEQYF
TRBJ2-5 TRBV6-1 few TRBD1 TGTGCCAGCATTGGGATACGACAGGGAGTCCAAGAGACCCAGTACTTC CASIGIRQGVQETQYF
TRBJ2-4 TRBV2 many TRBD2 TGTGCCAGCATGGGGGGACTAGCCAAAAACATTAAGTACTTC CASMGGLAKNIKYF
TRBJ1-3 TRBV30 few TRBD1 TGTGCCTGGACCAAGGGGGCGTCTGGAAACACCATATATTTT CAWTKGASGNTIYF
TRBJ1-1 TRBV28 NA NA TGTGCCAGCAGTTTACGCCGGGTCTCGAACACTGAAGCTTTCTTT CASSLRRVSNTEAFF
TRBJ1-2 TRBV27 many NA TGTGCCAGCAGTTTTCTCGACAGCAACTATGGCTACACCTTC CASSFLDSNYGYTF
TRBJ1-1 TRBV12-5 NA NA TGTGCTAGTGGATCGCGCACTGAAGCTTTCTTT CASGSRTEAFF
TRBJ2-7 TRBV28 many NA TGTGCCAGCAGCCCCCGGAGGGTGGCCTACGAGCAGTACTTC CASSPRRVAYEQYF
TRBJ1-1 TRBV6-5 many NA TGTGCCAGCAGTTATAGGGAAAGGGACACTGAAGCTTTCTTT CASSYRERDTEAFF
TRBJ2-7 TRBV25-1 many NA TGTGCCAGCAGTGCTGCGGGGTCCTACGAGCAGTACTTC CASSAAGSYEQYF
TRBJ2-2 TRBV20-1 NA TRBD2 TGCAGTGCTAGAGACCTAGCGGGGGGGCCCCGAGGGACCGGGGAGCTGTTTTTT CSARDLAGGPRGTGELFF
TRBJ1-6 TRBV6-1 NA NA TGTGCCAGCACTACGGAGTATAATTCACCCCTCCACTTT CASTTEYNSPLHF
TRBJ2-6 TRBV7-9 many TRBD1 TGTGCCAGCAGCCAAGGGGGCTACGGGGCCAACGTCCTGACTTTC CASSQGGYGANVLTF
TRBJ1-1 TRBV29-1 NA NA TGCAGCGTTGAAATGACAGAAAAGAACACTGAAGCTTTCTTT CSVEMTEKNTEAFF
TRBJ1-2 TRBV29-1 many TRBD1 TGCAGCGGTGGACAGGAGAGCGGCTACACCTTC CSGGQESGYTF
TRBJ2-2 TRBV19 many NA TGTGCCAGTAGTATAGGGCAGTACACCGGGGAGCTGTTTTTT CASSIGQYTGELFF
TRBJ1-2 TRBV28 many NA TGTGCCAGCACGCAGGGCACCCTCTATGGCTACACCTTC CASTQGTLYGYTF
TRBJ2-5 TRBV6-1 NA TRBD2 TGTGCCAGCAGGAAGATACTAGCGGAAGGGAAAGAGACCCAGTACTTC CASRKILAEGKETQYF
TRBJ2-7 TRBV20-1 many NA TGCAGTGCTAGATACGAAGGTTCCTACGAGCAGTACTTC CSARYEGSYEQYF
TRBJ1-2 TRBV12-3/TRBV12-4 NA NA TGTGCCGGCGTGGGGGTTCTCAATCACTTTCTTCACTATGGCTACACCTTC CAGVGVLNHFLHYGYTF
TRBJ1-2 TRBV6-2/TRBV6-3 NA NA TGTGCCAGCAGCCTACAGTGGGGGAACTATGGCTACACCTTC CASSLQWGNYGYTF
TRBJ1-5 TRBV6-1 NA NA TGTGCCAGCAGTGAAGCGCTTCTTAAGGAGCGTTGCAATGAGCCCCAGCATTTT CASSEALLKERCNEPQHF
TRBJ2-5 TRBV29-1 many NA TGCAGCGTTGATTCGTGGGCAGGGGAAGAGACCCAGTACTTC CSVDSWAGEETQYF
TRBJ2-2 TRBV6-2/TRBV6-3 many NA TGTGCCAGCAGTTTGGCGGCCCCGAACACCGGGGAGCTGTTTTTT CASSLAAPNTGELFF
TRBJ2-7 TRBV20-1 many NA TGCAGTGCCCTCCGGGACGTCTACTCCTACGAGCAGTACTTC CSALRDVYSYEQYF
TRBJ1-6 TRBV27 many NA TGTGCCAGCAGTTCGATGGGCAGGGGTAATTCACCCCTCCACTTT CASSSMGRGNSPLHF
TRBJ2-2 TRBV19 NA TRBD1 TGTGCCAGTACTCAAAGGGACAGGGGTCCTGGGGAGCTGTTTTTT CASTQRDRGPGELFF
TRBJ1-5 TRBV27 NA TRBD1 TGTGCCAGCGGCTATACAGGGGCCCCTAATCAGCCCCAGCATTTT CASGYTGAPNQPQHF